This TCR beta chain was captured in a study of cytomegalovirus exposure and HLA in healthy donors. Germline assignment: CDR1 MNHEY and CDR2 SMNVEV (reference sequence). This CDR3 has 15 amino acids. V gave up 5 bases and J gave up 0 bases; unmatched junction bases: 6. 13 Jbeta primers and 60 Vbeta primers were used for the PCR. This table comes from immunoSEQ multiplex PCR, and its TCRdb copy is limited to in-frame clones, with some not included. In the table there are just over 95,000 clones, 65% to 80% of which are singletons. Sequencing input: PBMCs. This chain uses TRBV27 with TRBJ1-1; 7 bases match TRBD1. This TCR was sampled from a human donor in good health. In DNA form, the CDR3 reads TGTGCCAGCAGTCCAAAGACAGGGATGAACACTGAAGCTTTCTTT. Its protein product is CASSPKTGMNTEAFF.